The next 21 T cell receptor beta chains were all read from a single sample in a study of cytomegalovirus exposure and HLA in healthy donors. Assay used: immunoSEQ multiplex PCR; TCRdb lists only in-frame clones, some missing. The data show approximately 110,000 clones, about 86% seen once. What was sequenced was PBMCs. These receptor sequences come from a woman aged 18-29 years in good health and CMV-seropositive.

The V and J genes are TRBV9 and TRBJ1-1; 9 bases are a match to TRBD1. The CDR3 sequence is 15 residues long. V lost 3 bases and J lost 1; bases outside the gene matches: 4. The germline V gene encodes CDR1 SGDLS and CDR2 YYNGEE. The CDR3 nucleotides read TGTGCCAGCAGCGCAACAGGGGGCCAGAACACTGAAGCTTTCTTT. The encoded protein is CASSATGGQNTEAFF.

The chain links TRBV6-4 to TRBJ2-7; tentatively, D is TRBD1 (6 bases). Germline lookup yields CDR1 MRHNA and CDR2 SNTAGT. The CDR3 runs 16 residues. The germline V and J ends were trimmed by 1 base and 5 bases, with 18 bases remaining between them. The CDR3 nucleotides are TGTGCCAGCAGTGACTTTGGAGACAGGTCCAGCGACGAGCAGTACTTC. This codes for CASSDFGDRSSDEQYF.

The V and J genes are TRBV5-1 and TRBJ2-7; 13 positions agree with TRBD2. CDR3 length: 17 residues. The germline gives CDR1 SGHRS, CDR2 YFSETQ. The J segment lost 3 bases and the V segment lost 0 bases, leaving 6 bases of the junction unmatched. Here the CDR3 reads CASSLVRTSGRGYEQYF. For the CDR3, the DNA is TGCGCCAGCAGCTTGGTGCGGACTAGCGGGAGAGGCTACGAGCAGTACTTC. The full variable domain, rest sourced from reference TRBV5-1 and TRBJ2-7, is KAGVTQTPRYLIKTRGQQVTLSCSPISGHRSVSWYQQTPGQGLQFLFEYFSETQRNKGNFPGRFSGRQFSNSRSEMNVSTLELGDSALYLCASSLVRTSGRGYEQYFGPGTRLTVT.

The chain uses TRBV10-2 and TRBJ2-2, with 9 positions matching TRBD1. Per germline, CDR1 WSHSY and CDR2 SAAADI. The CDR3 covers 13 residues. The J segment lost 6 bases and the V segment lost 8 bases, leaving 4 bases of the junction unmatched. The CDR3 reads CASRTGEAGELFF. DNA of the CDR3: TGCGCCAGCCGGACAGGGGAGGCCGGGGAGCTGTTTTTT.

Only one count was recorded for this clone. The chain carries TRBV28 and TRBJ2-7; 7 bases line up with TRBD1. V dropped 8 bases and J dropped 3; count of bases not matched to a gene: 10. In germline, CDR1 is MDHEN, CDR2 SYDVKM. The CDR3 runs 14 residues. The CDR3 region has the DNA TGTGCCAGCCTGGGCCGGGACAGAGACTACGAGCAGTACTTC. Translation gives CASLGRDRDYEQYF.

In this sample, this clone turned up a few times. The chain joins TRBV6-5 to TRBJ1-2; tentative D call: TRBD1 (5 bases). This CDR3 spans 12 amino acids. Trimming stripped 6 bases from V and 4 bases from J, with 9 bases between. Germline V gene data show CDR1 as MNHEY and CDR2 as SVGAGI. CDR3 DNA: TGTGCCAGCAGCCTTAGGGGCTATGGCTACACCTTC. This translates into CASSLRGYGYTF.

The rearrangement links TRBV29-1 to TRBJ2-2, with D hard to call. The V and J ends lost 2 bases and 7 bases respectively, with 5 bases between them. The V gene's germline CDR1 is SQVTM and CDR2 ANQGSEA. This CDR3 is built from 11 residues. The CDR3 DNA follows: TGCAGCGTTGAAAACGGCGGGGAGCTGTTTTTT. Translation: CSVENGGELFF.

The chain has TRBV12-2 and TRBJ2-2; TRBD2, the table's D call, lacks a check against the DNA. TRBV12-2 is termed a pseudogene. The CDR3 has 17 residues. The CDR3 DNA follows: TGTGCAAGTCGCCCATTCGTCGTAGCGGGGGGGCCCGGGGAGCTGTTTTTT. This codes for CASRPFVVAGGPGELFF.

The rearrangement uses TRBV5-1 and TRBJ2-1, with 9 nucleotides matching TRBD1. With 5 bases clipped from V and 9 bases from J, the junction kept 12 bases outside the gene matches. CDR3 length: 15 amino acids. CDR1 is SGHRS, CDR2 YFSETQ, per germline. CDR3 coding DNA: TGCGCCAGCAGGGTATTTGGACAGGGGTGGGGTGAGCAGTTCTTC. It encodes CASRVFGQGWGEQFF. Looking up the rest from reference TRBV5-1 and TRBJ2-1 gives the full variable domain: KAGVTQTPRYLIKTRGQQVTLSCSPISGHRSVSWYQQTPGQGLQFLFEYFSETQRNKGNFPGRFSGRQFSNSRSEMNVSTLELGDSALYLCASRVFGQGWGEQFFGPGTRLTVL.

The chain's CDR3 is CASSLPRSAMNTEAFF. CDR3 bases: TGTGCCAGCAGCCTACCCAGGTCGGCAATGAACACTGAAGCTTTCTTT. J is TRBJ1-1 and V is TRBV5-8; D is uncertain. CDR3 length: 16 amino acids. Germline V gives CDR1 SGHTS, CDR2 YDEGEE. V was shortened by 4 bases and J by 0 bases, with 16 bases between the two germline ends.

The CDR3 sequence: CASRPGTGRVTQYF. The CDR3 nucleotides are TGTGCCAGCAGGCCCGGGACAGGCCGCGTTACGCAGTATTTT. The genes are TRBV6-5 and TRBJ2-3, with 8 bases fitting TRBD1. The CDR3 consists of 14 residues. The germline V gene encodes CDR1 MNHEY and CDR2 SVGAGI. V was clipped by 6 bases and J by 8 bases; unmatched bases: 10.

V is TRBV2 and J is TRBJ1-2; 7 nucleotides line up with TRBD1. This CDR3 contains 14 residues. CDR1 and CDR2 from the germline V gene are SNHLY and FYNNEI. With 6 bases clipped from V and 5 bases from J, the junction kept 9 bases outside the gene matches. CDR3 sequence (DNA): TGTGCCAGCAGCCTGAGACTGACAGGGTATGGCTACACCTTC. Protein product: CASSLRLTGYGYTF.

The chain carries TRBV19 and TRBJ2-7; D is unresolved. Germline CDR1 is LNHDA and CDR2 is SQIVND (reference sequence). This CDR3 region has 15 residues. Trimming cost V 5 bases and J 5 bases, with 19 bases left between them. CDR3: CASSPTYREKNEQYF. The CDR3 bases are TGTGCCAGTAGTCCAACTTACAGAGAAAAGAACGAGCAGTACTTC.

The CDR3 region is CASAMTGYTEAFF. The CDR3 DNA follows: TGTGCCAGCGCTATGACAGGGTACACTGAAGCTTTCTTT. The V call is TRBV19, the J call TRBJ1-1; 7 positions agree with TRBD1. CDR1 and CDR2 from the germline V gene are LNHDA and SQIVND (reference sequence). The CDR3 spans 13 residues. Trimming at V came to 9 bases and at J to 3 bases, leaving 7 bases not matched to a gene.

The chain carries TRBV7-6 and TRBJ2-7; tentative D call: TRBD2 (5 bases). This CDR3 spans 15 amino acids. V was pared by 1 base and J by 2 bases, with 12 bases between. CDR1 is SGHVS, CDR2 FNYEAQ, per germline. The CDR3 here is CASSLDTSGTYEQYF. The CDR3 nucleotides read TGTGCCAGCAGCTTAGATACCAGCGGCACCTACGAGCAGTACTTC.

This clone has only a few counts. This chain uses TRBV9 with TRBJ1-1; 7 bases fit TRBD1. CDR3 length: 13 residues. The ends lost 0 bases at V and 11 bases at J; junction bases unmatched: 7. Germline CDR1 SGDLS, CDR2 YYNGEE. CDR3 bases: TGTGCCAGCAGCGTAGATGGAACAGGGGACGCTTTCTTT. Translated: CASSVDGTGDAFF.

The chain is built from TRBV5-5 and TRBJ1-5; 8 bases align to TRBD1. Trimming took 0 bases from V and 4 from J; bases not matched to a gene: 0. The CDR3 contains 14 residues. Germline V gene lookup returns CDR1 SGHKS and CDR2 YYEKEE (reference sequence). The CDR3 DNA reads TGTGCCAGCAGCTTGGGGACAGGGAATCAGCCCCAGCATTTT. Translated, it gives CASSLGTGNQPQHF.

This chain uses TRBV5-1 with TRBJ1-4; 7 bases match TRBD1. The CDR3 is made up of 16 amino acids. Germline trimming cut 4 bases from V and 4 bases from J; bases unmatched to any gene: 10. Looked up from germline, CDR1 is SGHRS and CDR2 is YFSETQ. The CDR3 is CASSPKKGANNEKLFF. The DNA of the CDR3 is TGCGCCAGCAGCCCAAAAAAGGGGGCGAATAATGAAAAACTGTTTTTT.

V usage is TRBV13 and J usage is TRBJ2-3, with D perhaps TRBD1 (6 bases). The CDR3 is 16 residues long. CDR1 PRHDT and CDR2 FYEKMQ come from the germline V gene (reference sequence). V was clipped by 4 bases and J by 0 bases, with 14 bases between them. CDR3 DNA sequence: TGTGCCAGCAGCTCCTGGACAGAGACTAGCACAGATACGCAGTATTTT. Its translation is CASSSWTETSTDTQYF.

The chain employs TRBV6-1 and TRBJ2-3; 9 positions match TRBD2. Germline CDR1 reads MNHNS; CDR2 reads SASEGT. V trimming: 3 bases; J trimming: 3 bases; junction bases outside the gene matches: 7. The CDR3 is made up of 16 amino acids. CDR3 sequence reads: CASSDLASGETDTQYF. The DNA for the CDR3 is TGTGCCAGCAGTGATCTAGCTAGCGGGGAAACAGATACGCAGTATTTT.

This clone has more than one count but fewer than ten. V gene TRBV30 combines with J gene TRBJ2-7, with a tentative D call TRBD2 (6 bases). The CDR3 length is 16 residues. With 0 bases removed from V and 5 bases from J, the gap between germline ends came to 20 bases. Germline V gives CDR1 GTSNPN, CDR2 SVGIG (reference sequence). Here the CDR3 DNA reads TGTGCCTGGAGTGTATGGGGGACTCCCATCCAGGACGAGCAGTACTTC. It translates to CAWSVWGTPIQDEQYF.